The 5 T cell receptor beta chains presented below share a single source sample, sequenced in a study of regulatory T cells in long-lasting Graves disease. Time point indicated: newly diagnosed GD, antithyroid drugs for less than 3 months. PBMCs were the source of the RNA used for TCR sequencing. HTBI primers from iRepertoire and Arm-PCR of CDR3 regions yielded the TCR beta libraries. One entry per CDR3 protein, called by TCRdb with MiXCR from the multiplex PCR reads. The sample yields a few hundred thousand distinct CDR3 sequences, about 14% seen once. This sample was shared with a second study, whose subject was T cells in Graves' hyperthyroidism and ophthalmopathy.

The sample consisted of peripheral blood mononuclear cells (PBMCs), taken at new diagnosis, from a patient treated with antithyroid drugs. These receptor sequences come from a man aged 25-40 years with Graves disease.

This clonotype was found many times. This chain connects TRBV6-1 to TRBJ1-1, with D possibly TRBD1 on 6 matching bases. V shed 7 bases and J shed 6 bases, with 15 bases lying between them. This CDR3 has 13 amino acids. From germline, CDR1 is MNHNS and CDR2 SASEGT. The CDR3 DNA is TGTGCCAGCATCGGGGGCGCAGGCGCTGAAGCTTTCTTT. Its protein product is CASIGGAGAEAFF.

This clonotype was observed a few times. The V call is TRBV30, the J call TRBJ2-4; D may be TRBD1 (5 bases). The ends were cut back, 7 bases at V and 5 bases at J, with 15 bases in the middle. The CDR3 sequence is 13 residues long. Per the germline V gene, CDR1 is GTSNPN and CDR2 is SVGIG (reference sequence). The CDR3 loop reads CALSNRPENIQYF. The CDR3 coding sequence is TGTGCCTTATCAAACAGGCCCGAAAACATTCAGTACTTC.

This sequence joins TRBV4-2 and TRBJ2-7; 8 bases agree with TRBD2. J lost 3 bases, V lost 2 bases, and 6 bases had no gene match. The CDR3 is 15 residues long. From germline, CDR1 is LGHNA and CDR2 YNFKEQ. DNA for the CDR3: TGTGCCAGCAGCCAATCAGAGCGGGAGAGCTACGAGCAGTACTTC. Its protein is CASSQSERESYEQYF.

This clonotype was picked up many times. V usage is TRBV5-5 and J usage is TRBJ2-1; 8 positions agree with TRBD2. V was clipped by 3 bases and J by 1 base; unmatched bases: 9. The CDR3 has 17 residues. Germline-derived CDR1 and CDR2 are SGHKS and YYEKEE (reference sequence). CDR3 loop: CASSSYPLAGSYNEQFF. DNA for the CDR3: TGTGCCAGCAGCTCCTACCCCCTAGCGGGTTCCTACAATGAGCAGTTCTTC.

There are many counts of this clonotype. This sequence joins TRBV7-2 and TRBJ2-3; 11 bases match TRBD2. The CDR3 is 15 amino acids. The V and J ends lost 2 bases and 6 bases, in that order; junction bases with no gene match: 4. Looked up from germline, CDR1 is SGHTA and CDR2 is FQGNSA. CDR3 in DNA: TGTGCCAGCAGCTTAACTAGCGGGAGAGGGGATACGCAGTATTTT. Its translation is CASSLTSGRGDTQYF.